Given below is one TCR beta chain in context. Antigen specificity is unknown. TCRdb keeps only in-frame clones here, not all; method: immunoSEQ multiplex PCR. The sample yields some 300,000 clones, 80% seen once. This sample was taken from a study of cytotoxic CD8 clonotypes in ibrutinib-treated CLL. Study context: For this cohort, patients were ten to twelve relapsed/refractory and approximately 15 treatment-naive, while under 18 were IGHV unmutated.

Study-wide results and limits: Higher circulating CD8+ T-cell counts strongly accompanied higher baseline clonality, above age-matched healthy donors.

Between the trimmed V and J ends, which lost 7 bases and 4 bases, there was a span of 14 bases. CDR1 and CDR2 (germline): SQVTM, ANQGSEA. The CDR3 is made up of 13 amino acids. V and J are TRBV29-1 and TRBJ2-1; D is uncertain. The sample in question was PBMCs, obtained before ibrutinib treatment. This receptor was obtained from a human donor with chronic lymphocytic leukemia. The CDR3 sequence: CSAHLGQYNEQFF. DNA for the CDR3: TGCAGCGCCCACCTGGGCCAGTACAATGAGCAGTTCTTC.